This is a list of T cell receptor beta chains from one sample in a study of human T cells and chemical hapten exposure. One entry per CDR3 protein results from TCRdb running MiXCR on the RACE reads. The sample has fewer than 140,000 distinct CDR3 sequences; 10% to 15% are singletons. The material was whole blood, obtained in connection with sensitization to the hapten diphenylcyclopropenone (DPC). Receptors were obtained from a woman between 45 and 65 years old with alopecia areata. Some clones in this sample may be carry-over from other donors' samples. CDR3s include the opening cysteine and the closing phenylalanine or tryptophan. Each record gives: D gene, clone size, J gene, V gene, CDR3 protein, CDR3 DNA. A D gene is named only where the DNA matches it firmly. Size tells how often a clone was seen (once, few, many) or the class of an expanded clone, and some rows leave it out.

D: TRBD2
size: -
J: TRBJ2-7
V: TRBV13
CDR3: CASSRTLGLAVYEQYF
DNA: TGTGCCAGCAGCCGTACCTTGGGACTAGCGGTCTACGAGCAGTACTTC

D: -
size: -
J: TRBJ2-1
V: TRBV9
CDR3: CASTVDSYYNEQFF
DNA: TGTGCCAGCACCGTCGACAGCTATTACAATGAGCAGTTCTTC

D: TRBD2
size: many
J: TRBJ2-1
V: TRBV20-1
CDR3: CSARGGTSGAHEQFF
DNA: TGCAGTGCTAGAGGAGGGACTAGCGGGGCCCATGAGCAGTTCTTC

D: TRBD1
size: few
J: TRBJ1-1
V: TRBV6-2/TRBV6-3
CDR3: CASYISLRGPNTEAFF
DNA: TGTGCCAGCTATATCAGCCTCAGGGGGCCGAACACTGAAGCTTTCTTT

D: -
size: -
J: TRBJ1-5
V: TRBV12-3/TRBV12-4
CDR3: CASSSPGPSNQPQHF
DNA: TGTGCCAGCAGCTCCCCTGGGCCTAGCAATCAGCCCCAGCATTTT

D: -
size: few
J: TRBJ1-6
V: TRBV2
CDR3: CASEKGGGRSYNSPLHF
DNA: TGTGCCAGCGAGAAGGGAGGGGGGAGATCCTATAATTCACCCCTCCACTTT

D: -
size: -
J: TRBJ2-1
V: TRBV6-1
CDR3: CASTTSDEQFF
DNA: TGTGCCAGCACCACTTCGGATGAGCAGTTCTTC

D: -
size: many
J: TRBJ1-3
V: TRBV3-1
CDR3: CASSPTDSGNTIYF
DNA: TGTGCCAGCAGCCCTACGGACAGCGGAAACACCATATATTTT

D: -
size: -
J: TRBJ2-2
V: TRBV11-2
CDR3: CASSRTNTGELFF
DNA: TGTGCCAGCAGCCGCACGAACACCGGGGAGCTGTTTTTT

D: -
size: few
J: TRBJ2-7
V: TRBV5-1
CDR3: CASSRGFYEQYF
DNA: TGCGCCAGCTCCAGGGGATTTTACGAGCAGTACTTC

D: TRBD1
size: few
J: TRBJ2-3
V: TRBV14
CDR3: CASSRTGSDTQYF
DNA: TGTGCCAGCAGCCGGACAGGTTCAGATACGCAGTATTTT

D: -
size: many
J: TRBJ1-1
V: TRBV7-2
CDR3: CASSLGRENTEAFF
DNA: TGTGCCAGCAGCTTAGGACGGGAGAACACTGAAGCTTTCTTT

D: -
size: few
J: TRBJ1-4
V: TRBV10-3
CDR3: CAISEKGATNEKLFF
DNA: TGTGCCATCAGTGAAAAGGGGGCAACTAATGAAAAACTGTTTTTT

D: -
size: -
J: TRBJ2-5
V: TRBV7-2
CDR3: CASSRTGGETQYF
DNA: TGTGCCAGCAGCCGGACGGGGGGCGAGACCCAGTACTTC

D: TRBD1
size: few
J: TRBJ1-4
V: TRBV29-1
CDR3: CSVITGATTNEKLFF
DNA: TGCAGCGTTATAACAGGGGCCACAACTAATGAAAAACTGTTTTTT

D: -
size: -
J: TRBJ1-2
V: TRBV10-3
CDR3: CAISGGTQGYGYTF
DNA: TGTGCCATCAGTGGGGGGACCCAGGGCTATGGCTACACCTTC

D: TRBD1
size: few
J: TRBJ2-2
V: TRBV10-2
CDR3: CASTDRAAGELFF
DNA: TGCGCCAGCACGGACAGGGCCGCCGGGGAGCTGTTTTTT

D: -
size: few
J: TRBJ2-1
V: TRBV5-1
CDR3: CASSLELPAVEQFF
DNA: TGCGCCAGCAGCTTGGAATTACCAGCGGTTGAGCAGTTCTTC

D: TRBD1
size: -
J: TRBJ2-7
V: TRBV11-2
CDR3: CASSFDRGSYEQYF
DNA: TGTGCCAGCAGCTTCGACAGGGGTAGCTACGAGCAGTACTTC

D: TRBD2
size: -
J: TRBJ2-3
V: TRBV5-6
CDR3: CASSFVAGVDTQYF
DNA: TGTGCCAGCAGCTTCGTGGCGGGGGTTGATACGCAGTATTTT

D: -
size: -
J: TRBJ2-2
V: TRBV7-9
CDR3: CASSLVGTNANTGELFF
DNA: TGTGCCAGCAGCTTAGTAGGCACCAACGCGAACACCGGGGAGCTGTTTTTT

D: -
size: many
J: TRBJ1-5
V: TRBV28
CDR3: CASSLVATDRHF
DNA: TGTGCCAGCAGTTTAGTGGCGACAGATCGGCATTTT

D: TRBD2
size: few
J: TRBJ2-7
V: TRBV9
CDR3: CASSVGLAAYEQYF
DNA: TGTGCCAGCAGCGTGGGACTAGCGGCTTACGAGCAGTACTTC